This TCR beta chain was retrieved from a study of memory CD4+ T cells and cytomegalovirus serostatus. Turning to the study itself: Healthy Belgian adult donors included 9 or 10 CMV-positive and 20 to 30 CMV-negative people. Overall study results and limits: CMV serostatus prediction reached median AUC approximately 0.95, or 0.91 with US-trained model.

Points on this clone: Its antigen is undetermined.

The protocol was immunoSEQ multiplex PCR, while the TCRdb copy is restricted to in-frame clones and leaves out a portion. The sample consists of tens of thousands of clones, around 77% of them appearing once. The sort gate was single viable CD3+CD4+CD8-CD45RO+ cells for memory CD4+ T cells. The germline V gene encodes CDR1 LNHDA and CDR2 SQIVND (reference sequence). The CDR3 is 19 residues long. Trimming took off 4 bases at V and 4 bases at J, with 25 bases between the two ends. Sequenced sample: memory CD4+ T cells from blood. The rearrangement uses TRBV19 and TRBJ1-4; TRBD1 is a possible D gene (5 bases). The source is an adult in good health and CMV-seronegative. The DNA for the CDR3 is TGTGCCAGTAGTACTTTAAGATACCGGGACGGTGGACATAATGAAAAACTGTTTTTT. Encoded protein: CASSTLRYRDGGHNEKLFF.